This T cell receptor beta chain appears in the sequencing data of a study of regulatory T cells in long-lasting Graves disease. CDR3 regions were amplified by Arm-PCR using iRepertoire HTBI primers to build TCR beta libraries. TCRdb re-called the multiplex PCR reads with MiXCR, one entry per CDR3 protein. The sample consists of under 450,000 distinct CDR3 sequences, 10% to 15% of them appearing once. The CDR3 contains 14 residues. V was clipped by 3 bases and J by 2 bases, with 9 bases between them. Germline V CDR1 and CDR2: SEHNR, FQNEAQ (reference sequence). As for time point: newly diagnosed GD, antithyroid drugs for less than 3 months. The TCR library was prepared using RNA isolated from PBMCs. This clonotype was observed many times. A further study also used this sample, focusing on T cells in Graves' hyperthyroidism and ophthalmopathy.

J is TRBJ2-3 and V is TRBV7-9, with D uncertain. The sequencing here drew on peripheral blood mononuclear cells (PBMCs), taken at new diagnosis, from a patient treated with antithyroid drugs. The sequence was obtained from a woman between 18 and 30 years old with Graves disease. This CDR3 reads CASSLNSNTDTQYF. In DNA form, the CDR3 reads TGTGCCAGCAGCTTGAACTCGAACACAGATACGCAGTATTTT. Filled out from reference TRBV7-9 and TRBJ2-3, the complete variable domain reads DTGVSQNPRHKITKRGQNVTFRCDPISEHNRLYWYRQTLGQGPEFLTYFQNEAQLEKSRLLSDRFSAERPKGSFSTLEIQRTEQGDSAMYLCASSLNSNTDTQYFGPGTRLTVL.